This TCR beta chain emerged from a study of blood T cell repertoires in COVID-19. Background on the study: Sources were T cells, B-cell-depleted T cells, or PBMCs; the material itself was cDNA or gDNA.

The V gene's germline CDR1 is SGHRS and CDR2 YFSETQ. Trimming left V 0 bases short and J 1 base short, with 14 bases between. The CDR3 runs 16 residues. In the authors' methods: Reference gene primer amplification gave nucleated cell count estimates. Generated by immunoSEQ multiplex PCR, the TCRdb table keeps only in-frame clones and is missing some. The V and J calls and clone size come from that table; D and trimming were worked out from the DNA. The sample gives around 220,000 clones, 86% of which show up once; about 2.2% is in the top ten. The chain carries TRBV5-1 and TRBJ2-7; possibly TRBD2 for D (5 bases). Sequences were obtained from peripheral blood. This TCR was recovered from a woman aged 45-60 years with acute or convalescent COVID-19. Written as DNA, the CDR3 is TGCGCCAGCAGCTTGGCCATAAGCGGATTTTCCTACGAGCAGTACTTC. Translation gives CASSLAISGFSYEQYF. Drawing the rest from reference TRBV5-1 and TRBJ2-7, the complete variable domain is KAGVTQTPRYLIKTRGQQVTLSCSPISGHRSVSWYQQTPGQGLQFLFEYFSETQRNKGNFPGRFSGRQFSNSRSEMNVSTLELGDSALYLCASSLAISGFSYEQYFGPGTRLTVT.